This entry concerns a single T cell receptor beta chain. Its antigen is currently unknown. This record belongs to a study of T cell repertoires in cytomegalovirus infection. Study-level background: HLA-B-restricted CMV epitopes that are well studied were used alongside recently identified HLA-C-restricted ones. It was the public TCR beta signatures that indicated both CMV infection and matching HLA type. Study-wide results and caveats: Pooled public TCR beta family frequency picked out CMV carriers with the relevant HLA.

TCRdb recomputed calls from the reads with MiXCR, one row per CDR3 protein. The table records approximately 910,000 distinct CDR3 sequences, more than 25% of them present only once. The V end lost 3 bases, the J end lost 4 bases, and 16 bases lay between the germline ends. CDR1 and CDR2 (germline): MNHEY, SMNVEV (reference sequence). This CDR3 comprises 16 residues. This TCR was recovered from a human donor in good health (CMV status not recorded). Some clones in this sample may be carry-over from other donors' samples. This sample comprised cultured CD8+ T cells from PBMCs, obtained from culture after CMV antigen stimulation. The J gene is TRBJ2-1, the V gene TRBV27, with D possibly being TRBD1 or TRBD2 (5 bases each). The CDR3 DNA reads TGTGCCAGCAGTTTCGGGGCATCGACACCTTACAATGAGCAGTTCTTC. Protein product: CASSFGASTPYNEQFF.